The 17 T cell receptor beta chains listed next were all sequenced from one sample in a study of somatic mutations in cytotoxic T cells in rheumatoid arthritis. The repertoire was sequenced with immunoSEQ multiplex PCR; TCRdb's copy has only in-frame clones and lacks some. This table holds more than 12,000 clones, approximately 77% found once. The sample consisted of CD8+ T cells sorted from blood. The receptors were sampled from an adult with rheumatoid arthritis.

The DNA for the CDR3 is TGTGCCAGCAGTTTATCTCCACCTAGCTCTGAAGCTTTCTTT. This encodes CASSLSPPSSEAFF. J is TRBJ1-1 and V is TRBV27; D is uncertain. V was pared by 0 bases and J by 6 bases, with 11 bases between. The length of the CDR3 is 14 residues. Per germline, CDR1 MNHEY and CDR2 SMNVEV (reference sequence).

The CDR3 DNA sequence: TGTGCCAGCCAAGGGGGTAGGGGCACCGGGGAGCTGTTTTTT. Its translation is CASQGGRGTGELFF. The genes are TRBV2 and TRBJ2-2, with a tentative D call TRBD1 (6 bases). The V end was cut by 8 bases, the J end by 4 bases, with 14 bases between. CDR3 length equals 14 residues. Looked up from germline, CDR1 is SNHLY and CDR2 is FYNNEI.

The CDR3: CASSPRGDTYEQYF. The CDR3 coding sequence is TGTGCCAGCAGCCCCCGGGGCGATACCTACGAGCAGTACTTC. The chain links TRBV21-1 to TRBJ2-7. TRBV21-1 is designated a pseudogene. The CDR3 is 14 residues long.

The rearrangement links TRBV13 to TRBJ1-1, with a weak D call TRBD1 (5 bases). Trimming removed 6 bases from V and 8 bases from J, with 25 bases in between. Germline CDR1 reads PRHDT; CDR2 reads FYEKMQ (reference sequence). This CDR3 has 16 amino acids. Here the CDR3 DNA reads TGTGCCAGCAGTCCCCTGGGAGGGGAGGGGAAACGGGAAGCTTTCTTT. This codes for CASSPLGGEGKREAFF. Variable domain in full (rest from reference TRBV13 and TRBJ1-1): AAGVIQSPRHLIKEKRETATLKCYPIPRHDTVYWYQQGPGQDPQFLISFYEKMQSDKGSIPDRFSAQQFSDYHSELNMSSLELGDSALYFCASSPLGGEGKREAFFGQGTRLTVV.

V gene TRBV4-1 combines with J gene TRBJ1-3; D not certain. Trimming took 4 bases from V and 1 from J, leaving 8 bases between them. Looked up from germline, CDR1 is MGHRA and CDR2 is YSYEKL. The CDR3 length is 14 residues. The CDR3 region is CASSLHESGNTIYF. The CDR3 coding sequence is TGCGCCAGCAGCCTCCATGAATCTGGAAACACCATATATTTT.

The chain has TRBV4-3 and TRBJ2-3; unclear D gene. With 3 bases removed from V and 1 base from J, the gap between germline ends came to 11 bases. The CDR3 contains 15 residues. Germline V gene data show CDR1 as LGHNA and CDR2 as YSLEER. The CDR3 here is CASSHDELGTDTQYF. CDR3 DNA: TGCGCCAGCAGCCATGACGAACTTGGCACAGATACGCAGTATTTT.

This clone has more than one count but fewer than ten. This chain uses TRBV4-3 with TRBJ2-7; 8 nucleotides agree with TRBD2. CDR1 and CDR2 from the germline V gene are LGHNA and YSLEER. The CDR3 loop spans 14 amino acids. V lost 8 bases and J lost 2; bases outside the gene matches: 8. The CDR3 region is CASLRAGETYEQYF. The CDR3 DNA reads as TGCGCCAGCCTCCGAGCGGGGGAGACCTACGAGCAGTACTTC.

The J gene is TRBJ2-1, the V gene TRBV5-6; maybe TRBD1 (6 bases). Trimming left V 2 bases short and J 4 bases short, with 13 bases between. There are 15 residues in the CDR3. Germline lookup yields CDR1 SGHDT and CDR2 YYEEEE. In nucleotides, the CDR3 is TGTGCCAGCAGCTTAATCCAGGACAGATACAATGAGCAGTTCTTC. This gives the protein CASSLIQDRYNEQFF.

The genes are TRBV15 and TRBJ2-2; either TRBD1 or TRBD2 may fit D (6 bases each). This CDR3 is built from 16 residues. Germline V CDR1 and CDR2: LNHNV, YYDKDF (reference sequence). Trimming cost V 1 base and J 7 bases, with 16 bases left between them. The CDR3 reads CATSRVGGPDGGELFF. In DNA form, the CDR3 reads TGTGCCACCAGCAGAGTTGGGGGGCCGGATGGCGGGGAGCTGTTTTTT.

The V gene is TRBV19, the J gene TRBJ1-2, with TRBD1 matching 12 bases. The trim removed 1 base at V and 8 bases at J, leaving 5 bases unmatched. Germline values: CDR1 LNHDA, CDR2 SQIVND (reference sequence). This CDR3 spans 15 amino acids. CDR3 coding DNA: TGTGCCAGTAGTATAGGCGGGACAGGGGGCGGCGGCTACACCTTC. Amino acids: CASSIGGTGGGGYTF.

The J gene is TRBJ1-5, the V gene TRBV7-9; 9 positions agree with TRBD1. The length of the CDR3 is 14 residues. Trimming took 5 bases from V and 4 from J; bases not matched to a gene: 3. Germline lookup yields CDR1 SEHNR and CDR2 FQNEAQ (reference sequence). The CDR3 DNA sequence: TGTGCCAGCAGCCCGGGGACAGGGAATCAGCCCCAGCATTTT. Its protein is CASSPGTGNQPQHF.

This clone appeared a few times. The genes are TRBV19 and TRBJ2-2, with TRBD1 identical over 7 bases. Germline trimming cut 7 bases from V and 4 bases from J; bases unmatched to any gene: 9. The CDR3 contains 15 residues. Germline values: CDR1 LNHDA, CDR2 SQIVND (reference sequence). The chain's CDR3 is CASTPDREITGELFF. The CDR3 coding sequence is TGTGCCAGTACCCCAGACAGGGAAATCACCGGGGAGCTGTTTTTT.

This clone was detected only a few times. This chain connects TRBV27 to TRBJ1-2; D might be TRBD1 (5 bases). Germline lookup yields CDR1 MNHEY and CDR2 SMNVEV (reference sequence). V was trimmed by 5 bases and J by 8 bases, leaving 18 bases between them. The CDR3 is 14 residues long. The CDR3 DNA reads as TGTGCCAGCAGTCCTGGATTAAGGGGCTGGGGCTACACCTTC. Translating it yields CASSPGLRGWGYTF.

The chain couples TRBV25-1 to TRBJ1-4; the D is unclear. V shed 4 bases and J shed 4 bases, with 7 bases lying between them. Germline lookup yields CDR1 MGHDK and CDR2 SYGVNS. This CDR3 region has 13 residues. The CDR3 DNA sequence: TGTGCCAGCAGTGGACCGCTTAATGAAAAACTGTTTTTT. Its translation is CASSGPLNEKLFF.

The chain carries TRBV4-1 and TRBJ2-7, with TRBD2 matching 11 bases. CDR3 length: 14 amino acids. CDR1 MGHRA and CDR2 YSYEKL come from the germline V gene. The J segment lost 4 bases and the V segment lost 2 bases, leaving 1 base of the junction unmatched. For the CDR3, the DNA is TGCGCCAGCAGCCAAACTAGCGGGGGATACGAGCAGTACTTC. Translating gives CASSQTSGGYEQYF.

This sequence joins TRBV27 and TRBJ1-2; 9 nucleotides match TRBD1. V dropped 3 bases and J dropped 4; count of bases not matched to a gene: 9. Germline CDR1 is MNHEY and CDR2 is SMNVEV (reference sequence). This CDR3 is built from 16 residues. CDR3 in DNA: TGTGCCAGCAGTTTGTCCCCGACAGGGGGACTCTATGGCTACACCTTC. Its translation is CASSLSPTGGLYGYTF.

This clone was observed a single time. CDR3 nucleotides: TGTGCCATCAGTGAGTCATTAGCGGGGGTCTCAACCGGGGAGCTGTTTTTT. It encodes CAISESLAGVSTGELFF. The chain uses TRBV10-3 and TRBJ2-2; 9 nucleotides match TRBD2. The V segment lost 0 bases and the J segment 5 bases; nucleotides outside the gene matches: 7. Per the germline V gene, CDR1 is ENHRY and CDR2 is SYGVKD. This CDR3 contains 17 residues.